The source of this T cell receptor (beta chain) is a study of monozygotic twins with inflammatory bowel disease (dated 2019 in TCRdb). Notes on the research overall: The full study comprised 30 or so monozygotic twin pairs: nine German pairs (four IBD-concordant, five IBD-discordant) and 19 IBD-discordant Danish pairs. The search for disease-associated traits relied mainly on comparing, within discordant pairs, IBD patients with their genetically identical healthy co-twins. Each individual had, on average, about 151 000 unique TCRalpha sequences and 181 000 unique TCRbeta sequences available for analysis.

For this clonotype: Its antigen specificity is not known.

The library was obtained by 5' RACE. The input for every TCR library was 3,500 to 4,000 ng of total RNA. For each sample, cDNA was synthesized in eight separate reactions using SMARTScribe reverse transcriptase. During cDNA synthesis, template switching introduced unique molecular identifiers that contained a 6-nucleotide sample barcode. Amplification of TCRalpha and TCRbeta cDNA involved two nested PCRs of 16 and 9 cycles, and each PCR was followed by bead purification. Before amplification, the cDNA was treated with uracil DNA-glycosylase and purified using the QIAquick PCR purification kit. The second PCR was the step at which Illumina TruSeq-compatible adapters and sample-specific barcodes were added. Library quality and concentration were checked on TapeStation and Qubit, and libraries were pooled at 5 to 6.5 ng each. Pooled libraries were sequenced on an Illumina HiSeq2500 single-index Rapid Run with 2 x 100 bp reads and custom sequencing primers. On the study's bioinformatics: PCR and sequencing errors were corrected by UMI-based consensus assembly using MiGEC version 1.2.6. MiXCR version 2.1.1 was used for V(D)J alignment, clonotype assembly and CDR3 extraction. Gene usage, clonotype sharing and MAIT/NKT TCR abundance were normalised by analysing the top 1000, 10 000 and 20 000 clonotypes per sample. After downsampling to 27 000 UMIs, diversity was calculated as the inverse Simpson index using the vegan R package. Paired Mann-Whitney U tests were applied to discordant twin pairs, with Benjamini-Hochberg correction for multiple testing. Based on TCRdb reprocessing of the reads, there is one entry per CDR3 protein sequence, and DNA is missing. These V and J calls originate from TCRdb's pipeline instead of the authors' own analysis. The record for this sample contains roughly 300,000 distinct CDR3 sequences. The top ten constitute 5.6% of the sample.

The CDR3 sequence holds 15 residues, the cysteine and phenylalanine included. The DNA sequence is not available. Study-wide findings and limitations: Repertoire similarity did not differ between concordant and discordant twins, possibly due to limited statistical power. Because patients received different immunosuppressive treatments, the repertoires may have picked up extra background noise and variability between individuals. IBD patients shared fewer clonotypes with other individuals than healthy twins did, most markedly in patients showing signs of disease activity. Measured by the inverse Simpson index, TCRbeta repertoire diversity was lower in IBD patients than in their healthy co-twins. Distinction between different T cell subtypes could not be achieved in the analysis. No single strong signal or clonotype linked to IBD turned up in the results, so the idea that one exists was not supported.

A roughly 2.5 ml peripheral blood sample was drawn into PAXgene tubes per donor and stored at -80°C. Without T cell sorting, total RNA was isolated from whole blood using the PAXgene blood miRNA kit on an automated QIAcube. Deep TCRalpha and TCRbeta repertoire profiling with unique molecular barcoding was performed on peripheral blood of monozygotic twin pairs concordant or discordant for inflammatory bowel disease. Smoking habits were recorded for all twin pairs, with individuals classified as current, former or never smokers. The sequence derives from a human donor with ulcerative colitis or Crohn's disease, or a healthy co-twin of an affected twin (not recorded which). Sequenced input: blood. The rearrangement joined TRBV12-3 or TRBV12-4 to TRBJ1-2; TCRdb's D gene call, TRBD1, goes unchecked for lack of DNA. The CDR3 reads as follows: CASSAPGQGYYGYTF.